The 22 T cell receptor beta chains below all came from one sample that was sequenced in a study of OX40 agonist ivuxolimab in advanced cancers. The method was immunoSEQ multiplex PCR; TCRdb's version includes in-frame clones alone and lacks a portion of them. The data contain 50,000 to 65,000 clones, roughly 89% of them seen just once; the ten biggest clones take up about 11%. Specimen: CD4+ or CD8+ T cells sorted from blood, collected in a trial of the OX40 agonist ivuxolimab. These receptors were obtained from an adult with an advanced solid tumor such as melanoma, head and neck, liver or kidney cancer.

This clone was picked up one time. The chain recombines TRBV6-1 with TRBJ2-2; D is unresolved. With 3 bases removed from V and 7 bases from J, the gap between germline ends came to 0 bases. Germline assignment: CDR1 MNHNS and CDR2 SASEGT. The CDR3 length is 10 residues. CDR3 in DNA: TGTGCCAGCAGTGACGGGGAGCTGTTTTTT. Translated: CASSDGELFF.

CDR3 nucleotides: TGTGCCAGCAGCTACGGGCGCCAAGACAATGAGCAGTTCTTC. It specifies CASSYGRQDNEQFF. The chain couples TRBV7-9 to TRBJ2-1; D not resolved. Germline V gives CDR1 SEHNR, CDR2 FQNEAQ (reference sequence). The CDR3 consists of 14 residues. Trimming took off 4 bases at V and 5 bases at J, with 12 bases between the two ends. Variable domain in full (rest from reference TRBV7-9 and TRBJ2-1): DTGVSQNPRHKITKRGQNVTFRCDPISEHNRLYWYRQTLGQGPEFLTYFQNEAQLEKSRLLSDRFSAERPKGSFSTLEIQRTEQGDSAMYLCASSYGRQDNEQFFGPGTRLTVL.

CDR3 DNA sequence: TGTGCCAGCAGCTTCCAACCGGGACTAGCCGGAACGGGGCAGTACTTC. Residues: CASSFQPGLAGTGQYF. This chain joins TRBV13 and TRBJ2-7; TRBD2 matches at 9 bases. Looked up from germline, CDR1 is PRHDT and CDR2 is FYEKMQ (reference sequence). The J segment lost 9 bases and the V segment lost 3 bases, leaving 15 bases of the junction unmatched. This CDR3 region has 16 residues.

Worth noting for this clone: Other DNA sequences in this sample translate to the same CDR3. The chain couples TRBV7-9 to TRBJ2-7; 7 bases fit TRBD1. Trimming took 6 bases from V and 0 from J; bases not matched to a gene: 5. Looked up from germline, CDR1 is SEHNR and CDR2 is FQNEAQ (reference sequence). The CDR3 is made up of 14 amino acids. Written as DNA, the CDR3 is TGTGCCAGCAGTTCCGGGACAGTCTCCTACGAGCAGTACTTC. Translated: CASSSGTVSYEQYF.

J is TRBJ1-1 and V is TRBV9, with D perhaps TRBD1 (6 bases). This CDR3 is built from 16 residues. Trimming left V 0 bases short and J 5 bases short, with 17 bases between. Germline V lookup: CDR1 SGDLS, CDR2 YYNGEE. CDR3 bases: TGTGCCAGCAGCGTAGGTGGGGACATCTCCAGGACTGAAGCTTTCTTT. It translates to CASSVGGDISRTEAFF.

The V gene is TRBV2, the J gene TRBJ2-1, with 7 bases aligning to TRBD2. Per the germline V gene, CDR1 is SNHLY and CDR2 is FYNNEI. The junction had 0 bases not matched to a gene; V was cut back by 8 bases and J by 5 bases. CDR3 size: 11 residues. In DNA, the CDR3 is TGTGCCAGCGGACTAGACAATGAGCAGTTCTTC. Amino acid sequence: CASGLDNEQFF.

The chain combines TRBV13 with TRBJ2-7; TRBD2 matches 8 bases. V was clipped by 5 bases and J by 4 bases; unmatched bases: 10. The CDR3 covers 15 residues. In germline, CDR1 is PRHDT, CDR2 FYEKMQ (reference sequence). CDR3 nucleotides: TGTGCCAGCAGCGAACTTGGCGGGAGGTCGTACGAGCAGTACTTC. This sequence encodes CASSELGGRSYEQYF.

The V and J genes are TRBV7-9 and TRBJ2-7; D uncertain. The germline gives CDR1 SEHNR, CDR2 FQNEAQ (reference sequence). The CDR3 extends over 13 amino acids. Between the trimmed V and J ends, which lost 3 bases and 0 bases, there was a span of 6 bases. CDR3 nucleotides: TGTGCCAGCAGCTTTGTCCCCTCCTACGAGCAGTACTTC. Translating it yields CASSFVPSYEQYF. Using reference TRBV7-9 and TRBJ2-7 for the parts outside the CDR3, the full variable domain is DTGVSQNPRHKITKRGQNVTFRCDPISEHNRLYWYRQTLGQGPEFLTYFQNEAQLEKSRLLSDRFSAERPKGSFSTLEIQRTEQGDSAMYLCASSFVPSYEQYFGPGTRLTVT.

The V gene is TRBV6-5, the J gene TRBJ1-1, with 8 bases aligning to TRBD1. V shed 2 bases, J shed 4 bases, and the junction held 0 bases outside the gene matches. Per the germline V gene, CDR1 is MNHEY and CDR2 is SVGAGI. The CDR3 length is 13 residues. The CDR3 DNA follows: TGTGCCAGCAGTTACACAGGGGGCACTGAAGCTTTCTTT. Its translation is CASSYTGGTEAFF.

Regarding this clone: At one end the junction does not follow the germline gene, possibly because of a read error. The chain is built from TRBV4-2 and TRBJ1-1; TRBD1 agrees at 7 bases. CDR3 length: 14 residues. The germline V gene has CDR1 LGHNA and CDR2 YNFKEQ. The CDR3 here is CASTQPGGFTEAFF. In DNA, the CDR3 is TGTGCCAGCACCCAACCAGGGGGATTCACTGAAGCTTTCTTT.

The chain links TRBV19 to TRBJ2-4, with TRBD2 matching over 12 bases. CDR3 size: 12 residues. Germline values: CDR1 LNHDA, CDR2 SQIVND (reference sequence). Germline trimming cut 7 bases from V and 11 bases from J; bases unmatched to any gene: 3. CDR3 sequence reads: CASTSGGGVQYF. CDR3 coding DNA: TGTGCCAGTACTAGCGGGGGGGGCGTTCAGTACTTC.

The chain uses TRBV19 and TRBJ2-1, with TRBD2 matching over 10 bases. This CDR3 has 14 amino acids. The J segment lost 6 bases and the V segment lost 6 bases, leaving 5 bases of the junction unmatched. Germline CDR1 reads LNHDA; CDR2 reads SQIVND (reference sequence). The DNA for the CDR3 is TGTGCCAGTAGACCCGTAGCGGGGGGCAATGAGCAGTTCTTC. Protein: CASRPVAGGNEQFF. Looking up the rest from reference TRBV19 and TRBJ2-1 gives the full variable domain: DGGITQSPKYLFRKEGQNVTLSCEQNLNHDAMYWYRQDPGQGLRLIYYSQIVNDFQKGDIAEGYSVSREKKESFPLTVTSAQKNPTAFYLCASRPVAGGNEQFFGPGTRLTVL.

CDR3 DNA: TGTGCCAGCAGCTCCGGTCCTTACAATGAGCAGTTCTTC. This codes for CASSSGPYNEQFF. The rearrangement uses TRBV9 and TRBJ2-1; no firm D call. The CDR3 runs to 13 residues. The V end was cut by 4 bases, the J end by 4 bases, with 9 bases between. Germline V gene sequence: CDR1 SGDLS, CDR2 YYNGEE.

V and J are TRBV5-1 and TRBJ2-5, with 10 bases that match TRBD1. V dropped 1 base and J dropped 5; count of bases not matched to a gene: 11. The germline V gene encodes CDR1 SGHRS and CDR2 YFSETQ. The CDR3 loop spans 17 amino acids. This chain's CDR3 is CASSLLGRDRGTETQYF. CDR3 nucleotide sequence: TGCGCCAGCAGCTTGTTAGGGCGGGACAGGGGTACGGAGACCCAGTACTTC.

This clone has only one observation. The CDR3 region is CASSFRGATNEKLFF. The CDR3, as DNA: TGTGCCAGCAGTTTCAGGGGGGCAACTAATGAAAAACTGTTTTTT. This chain links TRBV27 with TRBJ1-4, with 7 nucleotides matching TRBD1. The CDR3 is 15 amino acids. V trimming: 3 bases; J trimming: 0 bases; junction bases outside the gene matches: 1. Germline CDR1 and CDR2: MNHEY and SMNVEV (reference sequence).

This clone was detected only a few times. This sequence joins TRBV19 and TRBJ1-1, with a possible D match to TRBD1 (5 bases). Trimming removed 3 bases from V and 3 bases from J, with 8 bases in between. The CDR3 is 13 residues long. Germline V lookup: CDR1 LNHDA, CDR2 SQIVND (reference sequence). The CDR3 sequence: CASSMGPHTEAFF. CDR3 nucleotide sequence: TGTGCCAGTAGTATGGGGCCTCACACTGAAGCTTTCTTT.

This sequence joins TRBV19 and TRBJ2-7, with 8 bases fitting TRBD1. V dropped 9 bases and J dropped 6; count of bases not matched to a gene: 10. The CDR3 runs 13 residues. CDR1 is LNHDA and CDR2 is SQIVND in the germline V gene (reference sequence). The CDR3 protein is CASSDRVVGEQYF. The CDR3 DNA reads TGTGCCAGCTCGGACAGGGTAGTGGGCGAGCAGTACTTC.

The chain couples TRBV29-1 to TRBJ1-3; D unresolved. V was trimmed by 4 bases and J by 0 bases, leaving 7 bases between them. Germline V gene sequence: CDR1 SQVTM, CDR2 ANQGSEA. The CDR3 is 13 amino acids. The CDR3 loop reads CSVVPSSGNTIYF. CDR3 nucleotide sequence: TGCAGCGTTGTTCCCAGCTCTGGAAACACCATATATTTT.

The gene calls are TRBV2 and TRBJ1-1; D is undetermined. V was clipped by 8 bases and J by 8 bases, with 6 bases between them. The CDR3 runs 9 residues. CDR1 is SNHLY, CDR2 FYNNEI, per germline. Here the CDR3 reads CASGREAFF. The CDR3 DNA follows: TGTGCCAGCGGACGGGAAGCTTTCTTT. Together with reference TRBV2 and TRBJ1-1, the CDR3 gives the full variable domain: EPEVTQTPSHQVTQMGQEVILRCVPISNHLYFYWYRQILGQKVEFLVSFYNNEISEKSEIFDDQFSVERPDGSNFTLKIRSTKLEDSAMYFCASGREAFFGQGTRLTVV.

This chain uses TRBV9 with TRBJ2-2, with D uncertain. Germline CDR1 is SGDLS and CDR2 is YYNGEE. This CDR3 comprises 14 residues. V lost 0 bases, J lost 6 bases, and 9 bases lay in between. DNA for the CDR3: TGTGCCAGCAGCGTAGGGAACTTGCCCGGGGAGCTGTTTTTT. The encoded protein is CASSVGNLPGELFF.

The V gene is TRBV6-6, the J gene TRBJ2-7; a possible D gene is TRBD1 (6 bases). Trimming removed 6 bases from V and 2 bases from J, with 17 bases in between. CDR1 MNHNY and CDR2 SVGAGI come from the germline V gene (reference sequence). The CDR3 is 15 amino acids. The CDR3 coding sequence is TGTGCCAGCAGACCCCGTGGGGGCGCCCCCTACGAGCAGTACTTC. Protein: CASRPRGGAPYEQYF.

The rearrangement joins TRBV5-4 to TRBJ2-1; D unclear. The CDR3 loop spans 16 amino acids. Germline values: CDR1 SGHNT, CDR2 YYREEE (reference sequence). V lost 1 base, J lost 5 bases, and 16 bases lay in between. This CDR3 reads CASSLSVAERNNEQFF. The CDR3 coding sequence is TGTGCCAGCAGCTTGTCTGTGGCAGAAAGAAACAATGAGCAGTTCTTC.